This entry lists 14 T cell receptor beta chains sequenced from one sample in a study of blood T cell repertoires in COVID-19 (dated by TCRdb to 2020 to 2022). Library method: the immunoSEQ multiplex PCR assay. TCRdb limited this immuneACCESS table to in-frame rearrangements with V and J called. A share of clones is missing; checked studies link under half to unresolved V genes, and the rest is unexplained. Within this sample are tens of thousands of clones, with over 75% of them counted one time only. About 3% of the sample belongs to the ten largest clones. What was sequenced was peripheral blood. The receptors shown here come from a human donor in a cohort sampled during active COVID-19.

This chain joins TRBV12-5 and TRBJ2-1; 11 bases agree with TRBD1. The CDR3 length is 20 residues. Trimming took 1 base from V and 9 from J; bases not matched to a gene: 20. Germline CDR1 is LGHNT and CDR2 is FRNRAP. The CDR3 DNA reads as TGTGCTAGTGGTTTGGCCCTCGTGGGACAGGGGGTCTGGAACCTTAGTGAGCAGTTCTTC. Translation: CASGLALVGQGVWNLSEQFF.

V usage is TRBV19 and J usage is TRBJ2-2, with no clear D. The germline V gene has CDR1 LNHDA and CDR2 SQIVND (reference sequence). The V end lost 3 bases, the J end lost 2 bases, and 7 bases lay between the germline ends. There are 14 residues in the CDR3. Written as DNA, the CDR3 is TGTGCCAGTAGTATGACAAGCAACACCGGGGAGCTGTTTTTT. Translated, it gives CASSMTSNTGELFF.

V is TRBV3-1 (or the pseudogene TRBV3-2) and J is TRBJ2-6; D not resolved. CDR3 length equals 16 residues. The V end was cut by 4 bases, the J end by 4 bases, with 14 bases between. From germline, CDR1 is LGHDT and CDR2 YNNKEL (reference sequence). The CDR3 sequence: CASSPQGGAGANVLTF. The CDR3 region has the DNA TGTGCCAGCAGCCCTCAAGGCGGTGCCGGGGCCAACGTCCTGACTTTC.

This chain connects TRBV12-3 or TRBV12-4 to TRBJ2-5; D is perhaps TRBD2 (6 bases). The CDR3 covers 13 residues. V shed 3 bases and J shed 2 bases, with 7 bases lying between them. The CDR3 protein is CASSFGGQETQYF. CDR3 in DNA: TGTGCCAGCAGTTTCGGGGGTCAAGAGACCCAGTACTTC.

This clone was found once. The chain uses TRBV18 and TRBJ2-7; 8 bases line up with TRBD1. The CDR3 extends over 18 amino acids. V was clipped by 5 bases and J by 3 bases; unmatched bases: 18. Germline values: CDR1 KGHSH, CDR2 LQKENI. CDR3 sequence: CASSSRTGMRGSVYEQYF. In nucleotides, the CDR3 is TGTGCCAGCTCATCACGGACAGGGATGAGGGGGTCCGTCTACGAGCAGTACTTC. Full variable domain (remainder filled in from reference TRBV18 and TRBJ2-7): NAGVMQNPRHLVRRRGQEARLRCSPMKGHSHVYWYRQLPEEGLKFMVYLQKENIIDESGMPKERFSAEFPKEGPSILRIQQVVRGDSAAYFCASSSRTGMRGSVYEQYFGPGTRLTVT.

J is TRBJ2-2 and V is TRBV7-9; D perhaps matches TRBD1 (6 bases). This CDR3 comprises 16 residues. Germline V lookup: CDR1 SEHNR, CDR2 FQNEAQ (reference sequence). The germline V and J ends were trimmed by 4 bases and 1 base, with 13 bases remaining between them. The CDR3 spells CASSYSGTLNTGELFF. CDR3 sequence (DNA): TGTGCCAGCAGCTACTCCGGGACACTGAACACCGGGGAGCTGTTTTTT.

V usage is TRBV19 and J usage is TRBJ2-3; 8 bases align to TRBD2. CDR3 length: 16 residues. Germline V gene lookup returns CDR1 LNHDA and CDR2 SQIVND (reference sequence). Germline trimming cut 5 bases from V and 2 bases from J; bases unmatched to any gene: 9. This CDR3 reads CASSPGSGKITDTQYF. In DNA, the CDR3 is TGTGCCAGTAGTCCCGGTAGCGGGAAGATCACAGATACGCAGTATTTT.

V and J are TRBV14 and TRBJ2-7; maybe TRBD1 (7 bases). Germline assignment: CDR1 SGHDN and CDR2 FVKESK. The CDR3 is made up of 14 amino acids. V was pared by 6 bases and J by 6 bases, with 18 bases between. This CDR3 reads CASRRQGGGLEQYF. In DNA form, the CDR3 reads TGTGCCAGCAGAAGGCAGGGGGGAGGACTCGAGCAGTACTTC.

The rearrangement links TRBV5-1 to TRBJ2-4; TRBD2 aligns across 13 bases. V shed 4 bases, J shed 2 bases, and the junction held 6 bases outside the gene matches. The CDR3 has 17 amino acids. Germline values: CDR1 SGHRS, CDR2 YFSETQ. The DNA of the CDR3 is TGCGCCAGCAGCGTGACTAGCGGGGGGTACTCCAAAAACATTCAGTACTTC. This encodes CASSVTSGGYSKNIQYF.

The V call is TRBV19, the J call TRBJ1-1; possibly TRBD1 for D (5 bases). The length of the CDR3 is 14 residues. Germline V lookup: CDR1 LNHDA, CDR2 SQIVND (reference sequence). V dropped 3 bases and J dropped 0 bases, with 8 bases sitting between them. CDR3 sequence reads: CASSISGMNTEAFF. The CDR3 bases are TGTGCCAGTAGTATCTCAGGGATGAACACTGAAGCTTTCTTT.

V usage is TRBV6-5 and J usage is TRBJ2-5, with 8 bases lining up with TRBD2. The V segment lost 2 bases and the J segment 8 bases; nucleotides outside the gene matches: 7. Germline loops: CDR1 MNHEY, CDR2 SVGAGI. The CDR3 sequence is 14 residues long. The CDR3, as DNA: TGTGCCAGCAGTTACGTCAGCGGGGGAGCAACCCAGTACTTC. Its protein product is CASSYVSGGATQYF.

V and J are TRBV18 and TRBJ1-2, with TRBD1 as a possible D gene (5 bases). The germline V and J ends were trimmed by 0 bases and 4 bases, with 12 bases remaining between them. This CDR3 region has 15 residues. The germline V gene has CDR1 KGHSH and CDR2 LQKENI. CDR3 nucleotide sequence: TGTGCCAGCTCACCACCACAGGCCTTACCCTATGGCTACACCTTC. Amino acids: CASSPPQALPYGYTF.

This clone was picked up one time. The chain combines TRBV7-2 with TRBJ1-6; 7 bases are a match to TRBD1. J gave up 6 bases and V 5 bases, and 7 bases lay outside the gene matches. The CDR3 has 15 amino acids. Germline loops: CDR1 SGHTA, CDR2 FQGNSA. CDR3 nucleotide sequence: TGTGCCAGCAGCACGCAAGGGACAGCTAATTCACCCCTCCACTTT. This codes for CASSTQGTANSPLHF.

This chain uses TRBV24-1 with TRBJ1-4, with 8 nucleotides matching TRBD1. J was trimmed by 2 bases and V by 9 bases; bases with no gene match: 10. The length of the CDR3 is 16 residues. CDR1 and CDR2 from the germline V gene are KGHDR and SFDVKD. The CDR3 loop reads CATGGTGGHTNEKLFF. DNA of the CDR3: TGTGCCACCGGGGGCACAGGGGGTCACACTAATGAAAAACTGTTTTTT.